What follows are 8 T cell receptor beta chains derived from one specimen sequenced in a study of T cell responses to AZD1222 COVID-19 vaccine. This table comes from immunoSEQ multiplex PCR, and its TCRdb copy is limited to in-frame clones, with some not included. The data contain about 150,000 clones, about nine tenths of them singletons. This sample comprised peripheral blood, obtained 28 days after the second AZD1222 dose. These receptors were collected from an adult who received the AZD1222 COVID-19 vaccine.

The chain uses TRBV30 and TRBJ2-1; 9 positions agree with TRBD2. Germline CDR1 is GTSNPN and CDR2 is SVGIG (reference sequence). This CDR3 is 13 amino acids long. V lost 7 bases and J lost 4; bases outside the gene matches: 5. CDR3 sequence reads: CALRRGGYNEQFF. Here the CDR3 DNA reads TGTGCCTTAAGGCGGGGGGGGTACAATGAGCAGTTCTTC.

This chain connects TRBV14 to TRBJ2-5, with unresolved D. The CDR3 contains 13 residues. The V end was cut by 4 bases, the J end by 5 bases, with 11 bases between. The germline V gene encodes CDR1 SGHDN and CDR2 FVKESK. The CDR3 region is CASSLVHSETQYF. CDR3 DNA: TGTGCCAGCAGCCTTGTTCATAGTGAGACCCAGTACTTC.

This chain joins TRBV5-8 and TRBJ1-5, with D possibly TRBD1 on 6 matching bases. Between the trimmed V and J ends, which lost 1 base and 5 bases, there was a span of 25 bases. The CDR3 length is 19 residues. CDR1 is SGHTS, CDR2 YDEGEE, per germline. CDR3 region: CASSLYWGGAPGEDQPQHF. The CDR3 DNA sequence: TGTGCCAGCAGCTTGTATTGGGGAGGGGCACCAGGGGAGGATCAGCCCCAGCATTTT.

The chain combines TRBV24-1 with TRBJ2-1; 8 positions agree with TRBD2. The CDR3 sequence is 15 residues long. The J segment lost 8 bases and the V segment lost 12 bases, leaving 17 bases of the junction unmatched. Germline assignment: CDR1 KGHDR and CDR2 SFDVKD. CDR3 nucleotide sequence: TGTGCCTCCTCGTCTAGCGGGCCCACCCGTGATGAGCAGTTCTTC. Translation: CASSSSGPTRDEQFF.

The rearrangement uses TRBV4-1 and TRBJ2-6; 9 nucleotides agree with TRBD1. V was pared by 4 bases and J by 2 bases, with 6 bases of the junction left unmatched. The CDR3 extends over 17 amino acids. The germline V gene has CDR1 MGHRA and CDR2 YSYEKL. CDR3 coding DNA: TGCGCCAGCAGCCCCCCCGGGACAGGGCCTGGGGCCAACGTCCTGACTTTC. It yields the protein CASSPPGTGPGANVLTF.

V usage is TRBV15 and J usage is TRBJ1-5; D may be TRBD1 (6 bases). The V gene lost 1 base and the J gene lost 6 bases, with 16 bases spanning the gap. Germline V gene sequence: CDR1 LNHNV, CDR2 YYDKDF (reference sequence). CDR3 length: 16 amino acids. The CDR3 DNA reads TGTGCCACCAGCAGAGGTATGACCAAGACAGGTCAGCCCCAGCATTTT. It is translated as CATSRGMTKTGQPQHF.

This clone was found a few times. The V gene is TRBV3-1 (or the pseudogene TRBV3-2), the J gene TRBJ1-5, with TRBD1 as a possible D gene (6 bases). The CDR3 totals 16 residues. The V gene's germline CDR1 is LGHDT and CDR2 YNNKEL (reference sequence). The V gene lost 0 bases and the J gene lost 6 bases, with 15 bases spanning the gap. CDR3 nucleotides: TGTGCCAGCAGCCAAGAAGGGGCAGGGGCACGTCAGCCCCAGCATTTT. Translated, it gives CASSQEGAGARQPQHF.

The sample holds one count of this clone. The chain is built from TRBV6-2 or TRBV6-3 and TRBJ2-6; D may be TRBD2 (6 bases). The V gene lost 3 bases and the J gene lost 5 bases, with 20 bases spanning the gap. CDR1 is MNHEY and CDR2 is SVGEGT in the germline V gene. The CDR3 totals 18 residues. Written as DNA, the CDR3 is TGTGCCAGCAGTTATGGTACAGGCGGGGTATTTAGGGCCAACGTCCTGACTTTC. Amino acid sequence: CASSYGTGGVFRANVLTF.